This T cell receptor (beta chain) was profiled in a study of T cell responses to AZD1222 COVID-19 vaccine. Notes on the study in general: Nearly half of spike-specific TCRs reportedly go after variant regions that carry no mutations.

Points on this clone: Its specificity is not known.

CDR1 is MNHEY and CDR2 is SMNVEV in the germline V gene (reference sequence). Trimming shortened V by 0 bases and J by 4 bases, and 16 bases separated the two germline ends. The CDR3 is 18 amino acids. The assay was immunoSEQ multiplex PCR, and TCRdb's table has in-frame clones only and misses some. Of about 150,000 clones listed, approximately 87% are singletons. This clonotype was obtained from an adult who received the AZD1222 COVID-19 vaccine. This specimen consisted of peripheral blood, obtained 28 days after the second AZD1222 dose. The chain employs TRBV27 and TRBJ2-6; unclear D gene. CDR3 sequence (DNA): TGTGCCAGCAGTTTATCCAGCCCACGTCTGGTAGGGGCCAACGTCCTGACTTTC. Its translation: CASSLSSPRLVGANVLTF.